Sequencing of this T cell receptor beta chain was carried out in a study of T cells in Graves' hyperthyroidism and ophthalmopathy (dated by TCRdb to between 2018 and 2020). Study-level background: Peripheral blood samples were taken at initial diagnosis, before any treatment was given. TCR V-J signatures able to tell the groups apart were searched for in a discovery cohort of 95 to 100 patients, of whom around 43 had Graves' ophthalmopathy and more than 55 had stable Graves' hyperthyroidism. Whether ophthalmopathy could be predicted prospectively was tested in an independent validation cohort made up of 18 to 20 hyperthyroidism patients plus 17 patients who later progressed to ophthalmopathy. The roughly 94 discovery patients were randomly split 7:3 into training and test sets. In several Graves' hyperthyroidism patients, the study also compared T-cell repertoires from thyroid tissue with T-cell repertoires from blood. After blood sampling, hyperthyroidism patients were treated with methimazole at a starting dose of 30 mg daily, and ophthalmopathy patients were treated with high-dose intravenous methylprednisolone. The paper describes TCR Vbeta CDR3 sequencing of about 140 peripheral blood samples, made up of some 40 ophthalmopathy patients, roughly 72 hyperthyroidism patients and some 17 progressor patients. Results and caveats for the whole study, not just this receptor: Ophthalmopathy was separated from stable hyperthyroidism by a 13 V-J signature model, with around 90% sensitivity and about 84% specificity obtained in cross-validation and 80%/75% obtained in testing. During validation, the model predicted progression to ophthalmopathy a median of approximately 6.5 months ahead of onset, with around 70% sensitivity and 72.22% specificity. No statistical method was used to set the sample size in advance, and investigators knew the group allocation. Most expanded thyroid clonotypes (frequency above 0.001) were also found in blood, which suggests that blood repertoires may mirror thyroid immune responses.

Amplification of TCR beta CDR3 regions was carried out from RNA transcripts. A first-round RT-PCR of the TCR CDR3 used the HTBI primer set with the Qiagen OneStep RT-PCR kit. Libraries were constructed in a second round of multiplex PCR, after which size selection and purification were performed. Paired-end sequencing of the libraries was performed with 100 bp reads on an Illumina HiSeq2000. For the original study's pipeline: Raw data were processed with SOAPnuke, discarding reads with adapters, uncalled bases, mean Phred below 15, or no exact constant-primer or identifier match. High-quality paired reads were merged using COPE v1.2.5, and each unique nucleotide sequence was defined as a clonotype. MiTCR v1.1 was used to align clonotypes to the IMGT TRBV, TRBD and TRBJ reference segments. The analysis was restricted to V-J combinations with a frequency above 0.0001, which together covered about 99% of the repertoires. A TCS score was defined as the ratio between F50 (clonal expansion) and ExV (chaos), using BLOSUM62-based TCRdist between CDR3 peptides within each V-J. Welch's t-statistics and random forest reduced 500 to 550 V-J features to fewer than 15, which were used in a naive Bayes classifier (R e1071). TCRdb ran its own pipeline on the public reads, namely fastp trimming at Q25 and MiXCR clone calling, and kept in-frame beta chains. One record per CDR3 amino acid sequence lists the most common genes and DNA. None of the V and J calls come from the authors' own analysis; TCRdb made them. In all, the sample holds some 180,000 distinct CDR3 sequences, and over 15% of those were seen once. The ten largest clones capture 25% to 35% of the sample.

Stable Graves' hyperthyroidism was defined as no progression to ophthalmopathy during 18 months of follow-up. Hyperthyroidism patients were aged 18 to 65 years and newly diagnosed, with disease duration of less than 2 months. Exclusion was applied to patients with uncontrolled infections, other autoimmune diseases, pregnancy or lactation. Diagnoses were established on the basis of clinical symptoms, serum thyroxine and TRAb, thyroid ultrasound, and orbital computed tomography. PBMCs were separated from 8 to 10 ml of fresh peripheral blood using Ficoll-Paque density gradient centrifugation. Total RNA was extracted using Trizol reagent, and RNA quality was assessed on an Agilent 2100 Bioanalyzer. CDR1 and CDR2 were assigned from the germline V gene (reference sequence) as LGHDT and YNNKEL. The CDR3 starts with the cysteine, ends with the phenylalanine, and has 14 residues. Only CDR3 DNA is held: 42 bases, read in frame from base 1. V lost 0 bases and J lost 1 base; the stretch between them is 7 bases long.

In the case of this clonotype: This receptor's antigen is unknown. The input lacks base qualities; no much larger clone sits a single base away.

This chain joins TRBV3-1 to TRBJ2-7, with the D gene call left open. The receptor comes from a woman aged 45-60 years with Graves' hyperthyroidism. The sequencing input was blood. The CDR3: CASSQEIGSYEQYF. The bases read TGTGCCAGCAGCCAAGAAATAGGGTCCTACGAGCAGTACTTC.